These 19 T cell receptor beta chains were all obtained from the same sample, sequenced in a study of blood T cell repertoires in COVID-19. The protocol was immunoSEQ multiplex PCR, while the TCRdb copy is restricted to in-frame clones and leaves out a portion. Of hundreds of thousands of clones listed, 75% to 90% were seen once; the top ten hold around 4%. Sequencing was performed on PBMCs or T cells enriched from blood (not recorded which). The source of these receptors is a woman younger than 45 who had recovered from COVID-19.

CDR3 bases: TGTGCCAGCAGCCATCGGGGTTACACCGGGGAGCTGTTTTTT. It encodes CASSHRGYTGELFF. The V call is TRBV4-2, the J call TRBJ2-2; D possibly corresponds to TRBD2 (5 bases). Germline V gives CDR1 LGHNA, CDR2 YNFKEQ. Trimming cost V 3 bases and J 3 bases, with 8 bases left between them. This CDR3 comprises 14 residues.

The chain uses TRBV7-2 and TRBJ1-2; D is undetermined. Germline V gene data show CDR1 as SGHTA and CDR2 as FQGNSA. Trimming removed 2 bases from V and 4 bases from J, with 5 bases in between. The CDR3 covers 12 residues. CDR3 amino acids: CASSLSGYGYTF. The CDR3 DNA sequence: TGTGCCAGCAGCTTATCAGGCTATGGCTACACCTTC.

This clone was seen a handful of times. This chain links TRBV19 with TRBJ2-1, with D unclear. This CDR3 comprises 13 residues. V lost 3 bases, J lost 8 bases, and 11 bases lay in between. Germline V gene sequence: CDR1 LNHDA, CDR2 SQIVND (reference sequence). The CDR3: CASSMSGRDEQFF. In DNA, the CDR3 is TGTGCCAGTAGTATGTCGGGTCGCGATGAGCAGTTCTTC.

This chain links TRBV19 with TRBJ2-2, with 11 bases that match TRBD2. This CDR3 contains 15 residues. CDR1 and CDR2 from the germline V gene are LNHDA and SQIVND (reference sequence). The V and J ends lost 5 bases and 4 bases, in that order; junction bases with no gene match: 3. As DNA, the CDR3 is TGTGCCAGTAGTCTTAGCGGGAGGGCCACCGGGGAGCTGTTTTTT. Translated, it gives CASSLSGRATGELFF.

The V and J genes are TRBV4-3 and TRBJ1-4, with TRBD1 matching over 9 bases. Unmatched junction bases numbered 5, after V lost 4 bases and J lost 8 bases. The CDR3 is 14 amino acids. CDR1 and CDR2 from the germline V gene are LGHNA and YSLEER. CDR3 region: CASSRDRVIEKLFF. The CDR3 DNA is TGCGCCAGCAGCCGGGACAGGGTCATAGAAAAACTGTTTTTT.

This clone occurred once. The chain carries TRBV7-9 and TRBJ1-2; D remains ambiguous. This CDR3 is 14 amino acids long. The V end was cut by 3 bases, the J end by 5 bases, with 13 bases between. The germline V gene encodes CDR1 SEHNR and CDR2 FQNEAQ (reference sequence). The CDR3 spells CASSLSSGSYGYTF. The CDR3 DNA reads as TGTGCCAGCAGCTTGTCATCGGGTTCTTATGGCTACACCTTC. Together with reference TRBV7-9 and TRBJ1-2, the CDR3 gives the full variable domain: DTGVSQNPRHKITKRGQNVTFRCDPISEHNRLYWYRQTLGQGPEFLTYFQNEAQLEKSRLLSDRFSAERPKGSFSTLEIQRTEQGDSAMYLCASSLSSGSYGYTFGSGTRLTVV.

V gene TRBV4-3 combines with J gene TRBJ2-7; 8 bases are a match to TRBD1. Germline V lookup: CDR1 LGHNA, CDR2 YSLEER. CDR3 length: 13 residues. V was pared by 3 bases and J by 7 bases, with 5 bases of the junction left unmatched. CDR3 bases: TGCGCCAGCAGCCATCCACAGGGGGGTGAGCAGTACTTC. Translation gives CASSHPQGGEQYF.

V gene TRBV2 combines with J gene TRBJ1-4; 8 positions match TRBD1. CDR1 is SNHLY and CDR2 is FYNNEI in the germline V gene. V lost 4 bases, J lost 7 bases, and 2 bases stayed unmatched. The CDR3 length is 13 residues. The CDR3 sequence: CASSGQGSEKLFF. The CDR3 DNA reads TGTGCCAGCAGTGGACAGGGGTCTGAAAAACTGTTTTTT.

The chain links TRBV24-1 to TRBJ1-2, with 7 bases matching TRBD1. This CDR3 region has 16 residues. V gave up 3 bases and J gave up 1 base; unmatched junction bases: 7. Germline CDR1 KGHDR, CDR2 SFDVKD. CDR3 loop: CATSDGDSRDNYGYTF. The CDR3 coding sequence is TGTGCCACCAGTGATGGGGACAGCAGAGATAACTATGGCTACACCTTC.

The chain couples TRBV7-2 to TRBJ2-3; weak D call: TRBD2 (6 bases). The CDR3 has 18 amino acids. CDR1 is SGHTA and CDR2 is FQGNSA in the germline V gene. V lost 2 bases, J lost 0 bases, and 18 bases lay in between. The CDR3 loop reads CASSLTPYSGTSTDTQYF. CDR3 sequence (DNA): TGTGCCAGCAGCTTAACTCCATACTCCGGGACTAGCACAGATACGCAGTATTTT.

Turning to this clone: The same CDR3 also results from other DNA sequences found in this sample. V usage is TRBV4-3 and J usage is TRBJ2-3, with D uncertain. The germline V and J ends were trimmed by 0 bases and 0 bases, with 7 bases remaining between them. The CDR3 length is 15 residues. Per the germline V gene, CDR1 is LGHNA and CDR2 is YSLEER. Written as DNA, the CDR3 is TGCGCCAGCAGCCAAGATGTCCGGAGCACAGATACGCAGTATTTT. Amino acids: CASSQDVRSTDTQYF.

CDR3 DNA: TGTGCCAGCTCAATAACGGGGGGAATGAACACTGAAGCTTTCTTT. Encoded protein: CASSITGGMNTEAFF. The V and J genes are TRBV18 and TRBJ1-1; a weak D match, TRBD1 (5 bases). V shed 5 bases and J shed 0 bases, with 13 bases lying between them. This CDR3 is built from 15 residues. From germline, CDR1 is KGHSH and CDR2 LQKENI.

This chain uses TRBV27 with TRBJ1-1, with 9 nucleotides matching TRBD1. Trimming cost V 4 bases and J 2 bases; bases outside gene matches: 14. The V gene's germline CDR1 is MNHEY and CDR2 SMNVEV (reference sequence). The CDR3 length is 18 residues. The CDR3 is CASSSPLQGAPSNTEAFF. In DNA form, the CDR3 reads TGTGCCAGCAGTTCCCCTTTACAGGGGGCCCCTTCAAACACTGAAGCTTTCTTT.

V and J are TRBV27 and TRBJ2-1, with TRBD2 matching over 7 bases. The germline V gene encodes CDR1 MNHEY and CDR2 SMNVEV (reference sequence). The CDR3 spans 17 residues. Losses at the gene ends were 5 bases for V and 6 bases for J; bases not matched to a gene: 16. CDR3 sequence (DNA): TGTGCCAGCAGTCCTCAGTCCGGACTAGTTGCTACCAATGAGCAGTTCTTC. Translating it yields CASSPQSGLVATNEQFF.

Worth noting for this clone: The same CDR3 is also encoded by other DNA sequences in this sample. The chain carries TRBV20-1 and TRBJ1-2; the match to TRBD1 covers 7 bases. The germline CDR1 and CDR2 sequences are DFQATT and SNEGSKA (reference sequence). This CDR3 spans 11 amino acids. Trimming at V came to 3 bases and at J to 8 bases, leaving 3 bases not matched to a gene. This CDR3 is CSAREGGGYTF. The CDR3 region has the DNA TGCAGTGCTAGGGAAGGGGGCGGCTACACCTTC.

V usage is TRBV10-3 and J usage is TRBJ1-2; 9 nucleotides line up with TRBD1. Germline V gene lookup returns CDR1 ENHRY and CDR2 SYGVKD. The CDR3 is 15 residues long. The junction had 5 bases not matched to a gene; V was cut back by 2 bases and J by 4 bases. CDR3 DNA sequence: TGTGCCATCAGTGAGGAACAGGGGGCCTTCTATGGCTACACCTTC. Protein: CAISEEQGAFYGYTF.

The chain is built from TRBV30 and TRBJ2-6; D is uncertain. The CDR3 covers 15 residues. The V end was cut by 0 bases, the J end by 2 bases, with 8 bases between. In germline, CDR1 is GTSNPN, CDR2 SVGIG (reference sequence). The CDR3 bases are TGTGCCTGGAGTGTAGCTAACGCTGGGGCCAACGTCCTGACTTTC. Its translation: CAWSVANAGANVLTF.

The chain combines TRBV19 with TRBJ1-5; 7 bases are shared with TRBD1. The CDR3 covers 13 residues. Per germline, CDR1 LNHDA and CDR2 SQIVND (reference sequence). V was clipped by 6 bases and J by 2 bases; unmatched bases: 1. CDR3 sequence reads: CASRGTGNQPQHF. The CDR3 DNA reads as TGTGCCAGTAGGGGGACAGGCAATCAGCCCCAGCATTTT.

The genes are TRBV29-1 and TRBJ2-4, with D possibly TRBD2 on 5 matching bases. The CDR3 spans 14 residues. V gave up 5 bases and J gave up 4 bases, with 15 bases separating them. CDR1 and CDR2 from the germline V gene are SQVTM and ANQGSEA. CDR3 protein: CSVTAGGGKNIQYF. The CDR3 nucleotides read TGCAGCGTTACCGCCGGAGGTGGGAAAAACATTCAGTACTTC.